Described below is a single T cell receptor beta chain sequence and its context. The data were obtained in a study of shared T cell receptors in the human thymus. Germline CDR1 and CDR2: SSHAT and FNYEAQ (reference sequence). The CDR3 sequence is 16 residues long. Unmatched junction bases numbered 5, after V lost 5 bases and J lost 1 base. Produced via immunoSEQ multiplex PCR; TCRdb's table is partial and in-frame only. The repertoire consists of about 660,000 clones, with approximately 89% occurring once and the leading ten covering 0.009% to 0.0095%. The same data also went into a second study, on human thymus T cells. From that study: The thymus tissue came from resections taken during corrective heart surgery. Related research examined unrelated individuals and reported that their thymic repertoires overlapped highly.

The V gene is TRBV7-7, the J gene TRBJ2-2, with 9 positions matching TRBD2. The source is a boy under two years old with a congenital heart defect. Specimen: thymocytes. CDR3 in amino acids: CASSLTSGLNTGELFF. For the CDR3, the DNA is TGTGCCAGCAGCCTCACTAGCGGGTTGAACACCGGGGAGCTGTTTTTT.